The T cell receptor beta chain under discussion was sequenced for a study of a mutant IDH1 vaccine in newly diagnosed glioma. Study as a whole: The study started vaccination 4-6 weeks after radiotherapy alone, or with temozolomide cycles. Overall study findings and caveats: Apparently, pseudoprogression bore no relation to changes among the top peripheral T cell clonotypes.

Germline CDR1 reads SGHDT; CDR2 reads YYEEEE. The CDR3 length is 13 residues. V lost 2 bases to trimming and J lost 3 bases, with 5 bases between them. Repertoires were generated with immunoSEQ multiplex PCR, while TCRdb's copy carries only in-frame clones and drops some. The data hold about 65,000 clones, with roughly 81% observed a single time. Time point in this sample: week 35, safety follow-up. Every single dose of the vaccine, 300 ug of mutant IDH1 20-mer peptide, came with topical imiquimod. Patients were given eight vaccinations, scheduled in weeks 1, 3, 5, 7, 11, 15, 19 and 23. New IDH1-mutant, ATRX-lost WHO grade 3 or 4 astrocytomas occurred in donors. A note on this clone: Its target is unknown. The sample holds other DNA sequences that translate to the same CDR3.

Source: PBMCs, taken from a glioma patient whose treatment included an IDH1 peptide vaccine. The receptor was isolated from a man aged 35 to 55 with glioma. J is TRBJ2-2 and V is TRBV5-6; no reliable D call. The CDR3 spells CASSLRDTGELFF. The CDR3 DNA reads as TGTGCCAGCAGCTTACGGGACACCGGGGAGCTGTTTTTT. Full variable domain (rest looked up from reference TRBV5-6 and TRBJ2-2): DAGVTQSPTHLIKTRGQQVTLRCSPKSGHDTVSWYQQALGQGPQFIFQYYEEEERQRGNFPDRFSGHQFPNYSSELNVNALLLGDSALYLCASSLRDTGELFFGEGSRLTVL.